Shown below are 8 T cell receptor beta chains from a single sample sequenced in a study of human T cells and chemical hapten exposure. TCRdb re-called the RACE reads with MiXCR, one entry per CDR3 protein. The data show around 350,000 distinct CDR3 sequences, with around 5.5% seen just once and around 8.8% held by the top ten. The sample's time point: pre-sensitization, week 0. Treatment given: therapeutic diphenylcyclopropenone sensitization with weekly scalp DPC. This material consisted of whole blood, taken in connection with sensitization to the hapten diphenylcyclopropenone (DPC). These TCRs come from a woman under 30 with alopecia areata. Some clones in this sample may be carry-over from other donors' samples.

The table lists this clonotype with a few counts. Given a much more abundant clone one base away, this may be a read error. The rearrangement links TRBV12-3 or TRBV12-4 to TRBJ2-5; 11 bases agree with TRBD2. CDR3 length equals 14 residues. CDR3 DNA sequence: TGTGCCAGCAGTATAGCGGGGGGGCAAGAGACCCAGTACTTC. As protein: CASSIAGGQETQYF.

The rearrangement uses TRBV11-3 and TRBJ1-5; 8 nucleotides line up with TRBD1. Germline V gene sequence: CDR1 SGHNT, CDR2 YENEEA. J gave up 6 bases and V 1 base, and 8 bases lay outside the gene matches. This CDR3 region has 16 residues. The CDR3 bases are TGTGCCAGCAGCTTAGTGCCACAGGGGGTGATTCAGCCCCAGCATTTT. Residues: CASSLVPQGVIQPQHF.

Many counts were recorded for this clonotype. The V and J genes are TRBV28 and TRBJ2-7; the match to TRBD1 covers 10 bases. Trimming at V came to 6 bases and at J to 2 bases, leaving 4 bases not matched to a gene. There are 14 residues in the CDR3. The V gene's germline CDR1 is MDHEN and CDR2 SYDVKM. The CDR3 here is CASSAGTGAYEQYF. CDR3 DNA: TGTGCCAGCAGCGCCGGGACAGGGGCCTACGAGCAGTACTTC.

This clonotype has more than one count but fewer than ten. This sequence joins TRBV12-3 or TRBV12-4 and TRBJ1-6; weak D call: TRBD1 (5 bases). Trimming took off 1 base at V and 11 bases at J, with 9 bases between the two ends. The CDR3 has 13 residues. The CDR3 spells CASSLEGFTPLHF. CDR3 sequence (DNA): TGTGCCAGCAGTTTAGAGGGGTTCACACCCCTCCACTTT.

This clonotype was picked up many times. V gene TRBV3-1 combines with J gene TRBJ2-6, with D uncertain. The CDR3 extends over 15 amino acids. CDR1 and CDR2 from the germline V gene are LGHDT and YNNKEL (reference sequence). Trimming shortened V by 7 bases and J by 2 bases, and 12 bases separated the two germline ends. Here the CDR3 DNA reads TGTGCCAGCATCCCAGGTTCTCCTGGGGCCAACGTCCTGACTTTC. This sequence encodes CASIPGSPGANVLTF. The variable domain in full, with the rest retrieved from reference TRBV3-1 and TRBJ2-6, is DTAVSQTPKYLVTQMGNDKSIKCEQNLGHDTMYWYKQDSKKFLKIMFSYNNKELIINETVPNRFSPKSPDKAHLNLHINSLELGDSAVYFCASIPGSPGANVLTFGAGSRLTVL.

A few counts support this clonotype. The CDR3 spells CASSPRQGWLDEQYF. CDR3 nucleotides: TGTGCCAGCAGCCCAAGACAGGGATGGTTGGACGAGCAGTACTTC. J is TRBJ2-7 and V is TRBV11-1; 7 bases align to TRBD1. The V segment lost 5 bases and the J segment 5 bases; nucleotides outside the gene matches: 12. The CDR3 is 15 residues long. The germline V gene encodes CDR1 SGHAT and CDR2 FQDESV (reference sequence).

At least ten counts were recorded for this clonotype. The rearrangement links TRBV3-1 to TRBJ2-3; 12 bases line up with TRBD2. The V gene's germline CDR1 is LGHDT and CDR2 YNNKEL (reference sequence). CDR3 length: 16 amino acids. V was pared by 2 bases and J by 2 bases, with 2 bases of the junction left unmatched. CDR3 DNA sequence: TGTGCCAGCAGCCAAACTAGCGGGGGGCTCACAGATACGCAGTATTTT. Protein sequence: CASSQTSGGLTDTQYF.

This clonotype was recorded a few times. Just one base apart from a much larger clone, this may be a read error. The V gene is TRBV12-3 or TRBV12-4, the J gene TRBJ1-1; no clear D gene. The V end lost 5 bases, the J end lost 1 base, and 5 bases lay between the germline ends. The CDR3 spans 12 residues. The CDR3 DNA sequence: TGTGCCAGCAGTAACAGGAACACTGAAGCTTTCTTT. It codes for CASSNRNTEAFF.